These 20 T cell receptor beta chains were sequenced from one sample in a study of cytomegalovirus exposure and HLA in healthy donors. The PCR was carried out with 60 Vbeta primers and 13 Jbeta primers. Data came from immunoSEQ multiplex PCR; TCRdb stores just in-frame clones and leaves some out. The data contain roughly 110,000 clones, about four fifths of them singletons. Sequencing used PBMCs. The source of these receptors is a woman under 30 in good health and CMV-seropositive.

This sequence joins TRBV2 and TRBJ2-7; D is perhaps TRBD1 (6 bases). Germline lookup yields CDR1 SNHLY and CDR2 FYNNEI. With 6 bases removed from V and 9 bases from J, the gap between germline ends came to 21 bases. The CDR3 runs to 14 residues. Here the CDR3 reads CASRAGQNPTGQYF. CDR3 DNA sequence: TGTGCCAGCAGGGCCGGACAGAACCCTACTGGGCAGTACTTC.

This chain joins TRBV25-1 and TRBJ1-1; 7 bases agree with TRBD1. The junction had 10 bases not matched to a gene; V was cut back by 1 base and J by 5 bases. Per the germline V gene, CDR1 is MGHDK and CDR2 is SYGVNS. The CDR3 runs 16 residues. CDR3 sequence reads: CASSEWRGGRETEAFF. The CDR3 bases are TGTGCCAGCAGTGAATGGAGAGGGGGCCGGGAAACTGAAGCTTTCTTT.

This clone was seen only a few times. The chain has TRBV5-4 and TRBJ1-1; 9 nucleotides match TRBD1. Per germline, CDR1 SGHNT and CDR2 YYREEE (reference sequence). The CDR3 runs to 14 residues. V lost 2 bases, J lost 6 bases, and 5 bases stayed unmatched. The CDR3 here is CASSLTGGASEAFF. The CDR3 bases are TGTGCCAGCAGCTTAACAGGGGGCGCTTCTGAAGCTTTCTTT.

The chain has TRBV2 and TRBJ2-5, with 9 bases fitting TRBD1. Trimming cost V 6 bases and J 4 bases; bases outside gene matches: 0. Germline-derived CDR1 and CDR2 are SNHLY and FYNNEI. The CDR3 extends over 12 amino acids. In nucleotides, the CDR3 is TGTGCCAGCAGGGACAGGGGAGAGACCCAGTACTTC. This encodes CASRDRGETQYF.

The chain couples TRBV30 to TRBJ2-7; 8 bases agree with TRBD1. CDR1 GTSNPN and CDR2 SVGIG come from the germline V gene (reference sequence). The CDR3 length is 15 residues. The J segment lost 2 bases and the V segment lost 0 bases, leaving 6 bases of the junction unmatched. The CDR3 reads CAWSVGGQVPYEQYF. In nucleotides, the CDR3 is TGTGCCTGGAGTGTTGGGGGACAGGTTCCCTACGAGCAGTACTTC.

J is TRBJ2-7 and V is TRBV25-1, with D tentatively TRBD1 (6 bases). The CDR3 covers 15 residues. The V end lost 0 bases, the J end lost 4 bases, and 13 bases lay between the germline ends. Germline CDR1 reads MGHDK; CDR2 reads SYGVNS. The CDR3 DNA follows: TGTGCCAGCAGTGAATATAGACCAGGGGAGTACGAGCAGTACTTC. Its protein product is CASSEYRPGEYEQYF.

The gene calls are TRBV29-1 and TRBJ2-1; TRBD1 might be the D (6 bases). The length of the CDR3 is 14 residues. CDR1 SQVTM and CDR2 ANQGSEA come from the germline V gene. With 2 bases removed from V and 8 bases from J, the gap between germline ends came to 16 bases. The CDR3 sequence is CSVEFVSGVDEQFF. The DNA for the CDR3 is TGCAGCGTTGAATTTGTTTCAGGGGTGGATGAGCAGTTCTTC.

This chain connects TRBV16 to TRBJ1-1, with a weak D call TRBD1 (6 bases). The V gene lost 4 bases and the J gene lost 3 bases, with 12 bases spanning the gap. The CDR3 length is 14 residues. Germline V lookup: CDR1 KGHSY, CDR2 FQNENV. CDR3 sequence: CASSLRGGYTEAFF. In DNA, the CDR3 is TGTGCCAGCAGCCTTAGAGGGGGATACACTGAAGCTTTCTTT. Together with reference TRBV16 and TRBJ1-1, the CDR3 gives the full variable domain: GEEVAQTPKHLVRGEGQKAKLYCAPIKGHSYVFWYQQVLKNEFKFLISFQNENVFDETGMPKERFSAKCLPNSPCSLEIQATKLEDSAVYFCASSLRGGYTEAFFGQGTRLTVV.

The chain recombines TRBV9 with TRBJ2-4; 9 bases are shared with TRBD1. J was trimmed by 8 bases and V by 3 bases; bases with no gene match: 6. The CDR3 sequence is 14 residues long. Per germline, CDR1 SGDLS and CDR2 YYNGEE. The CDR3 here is CASSGTGGRYIQYF. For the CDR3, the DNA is TGTGCCAGCAGCGGTACAGGGGGCAGGTACATTCAGTACTTC.

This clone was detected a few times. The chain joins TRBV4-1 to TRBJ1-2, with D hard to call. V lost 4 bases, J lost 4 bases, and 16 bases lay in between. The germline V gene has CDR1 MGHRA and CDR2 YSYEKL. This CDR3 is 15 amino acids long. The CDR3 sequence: CASSREEEGSYGYTF. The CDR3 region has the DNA TGCGCCAGCAGCCGCGAGGAGGAGGGAAGCTATGGCTACACCTTC.

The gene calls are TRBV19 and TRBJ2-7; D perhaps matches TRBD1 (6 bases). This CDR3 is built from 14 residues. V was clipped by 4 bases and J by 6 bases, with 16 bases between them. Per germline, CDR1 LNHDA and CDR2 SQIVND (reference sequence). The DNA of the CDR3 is TGTGCCAGTAGTACCGGACAGTCGATAGGCGAGCAGTACTTC. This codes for CASSTGQSIGEQYF.

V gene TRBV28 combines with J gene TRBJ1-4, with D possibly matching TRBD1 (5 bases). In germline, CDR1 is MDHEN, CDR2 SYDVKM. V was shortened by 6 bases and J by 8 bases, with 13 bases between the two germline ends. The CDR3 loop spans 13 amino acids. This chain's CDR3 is CASSARPGEKLFF. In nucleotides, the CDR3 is TGTGCCAGCAGCGCCCGCCCAGGGGAAAAACTGTTTTTT.

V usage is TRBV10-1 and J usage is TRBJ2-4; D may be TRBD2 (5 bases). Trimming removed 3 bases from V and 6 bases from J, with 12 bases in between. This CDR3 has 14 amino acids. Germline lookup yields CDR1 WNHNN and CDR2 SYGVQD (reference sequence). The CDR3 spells CASSDEGSGNIQYF. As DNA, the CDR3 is TGCGCCAGCAGTGATGAAGGGAGTGGAAACATTCAGTACTTC.

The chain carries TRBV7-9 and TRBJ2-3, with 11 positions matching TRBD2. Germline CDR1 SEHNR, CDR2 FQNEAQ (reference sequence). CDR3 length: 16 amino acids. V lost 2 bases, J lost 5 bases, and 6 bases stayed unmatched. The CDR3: CASSLTSGRSRDTQYF. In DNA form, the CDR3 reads TGTGCCAGCAGCTTAACTAGCGGGAGAAGTCGAGATACGCAGTATTTT.

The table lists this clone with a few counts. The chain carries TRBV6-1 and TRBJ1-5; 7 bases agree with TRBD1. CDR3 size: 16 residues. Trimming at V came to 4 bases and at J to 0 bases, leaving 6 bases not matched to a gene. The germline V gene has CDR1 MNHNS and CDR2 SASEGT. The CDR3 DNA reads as TGTGCCAGCAGTGGAGGACAGGCCTATAGCAATCAGCCCCAGCATTTT. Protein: CASSGGQAYSNQPQHF.

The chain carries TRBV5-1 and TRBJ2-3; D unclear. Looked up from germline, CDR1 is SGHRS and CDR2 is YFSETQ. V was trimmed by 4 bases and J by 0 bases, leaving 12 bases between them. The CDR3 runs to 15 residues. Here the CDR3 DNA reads TGCGCCAGCAGCCCCAGACTGACTAGCACAGATACGCAGTATTTT. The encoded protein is CASSPRLTSTDTQYF.

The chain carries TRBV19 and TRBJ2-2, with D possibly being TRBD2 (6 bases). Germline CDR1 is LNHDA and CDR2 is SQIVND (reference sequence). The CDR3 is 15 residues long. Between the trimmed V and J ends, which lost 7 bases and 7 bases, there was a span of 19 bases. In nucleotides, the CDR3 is TGTGCCAGTAATAACGGGGGAATAATCGGCGGGGAGCTGTTTTTT. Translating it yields CASNNGGIIGGELFF.

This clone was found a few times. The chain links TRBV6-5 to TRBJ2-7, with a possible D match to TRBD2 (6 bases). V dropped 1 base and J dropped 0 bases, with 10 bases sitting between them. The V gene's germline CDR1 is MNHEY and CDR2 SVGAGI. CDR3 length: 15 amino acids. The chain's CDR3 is CASSYYRGSSYEQYF. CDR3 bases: TGTGCCAGCAGTTACTATCGGGGGAGCTCCTACGAGCAGTACTTC.

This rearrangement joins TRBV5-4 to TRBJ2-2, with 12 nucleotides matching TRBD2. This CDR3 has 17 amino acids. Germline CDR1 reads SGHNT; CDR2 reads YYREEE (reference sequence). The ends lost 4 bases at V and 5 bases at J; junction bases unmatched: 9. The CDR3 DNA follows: TGTGCCAGCAGCAGCCCGACTAGCGGGAGAACGACCGGGGAGCTGTTTTTT. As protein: CASSSPTSGRTTGELFF.

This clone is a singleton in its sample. The CDR3 DNA follows: TGTGCCAGTAGCGCGACAGGGAACACTGAAGCTTTCTTT. Its translation: CASSATGNTEAFF. The J gene is TRBJ1-1, the V gene TRBV19; the D gene is possibly TRBD1 (6 bases). With 6 bases removed from V and 1 base from J, the gap between germline ends came to 9 bases. Germline V lookup: CDR1 LNHDA, CDR2 SQIVND (reference sequence). The CDR3 runs 13 residues. Full variable domain (outside the CDR3, taken from reference TRBV19 and TRBJ1-1): DGGITQSPKYLFRKEGQNVTLSCEQNLNHDAMYWYRQDPGQGLRLIYYSQIVNDFQKGDIAEGYSVSREKKESFPLTVTSAQKNPTAFYLCASSATGNTEAFFGQGTRLTVV.